Sequencing of this TCR beta chain was carried out in a study of molecular identifiers for immune sequencing clone quantification. Study-wide points: Spiked-in Jurkat TCR RNA corresponding to one cell was reported as detectable against more than 950,000 naive cells.

With 1 base removed from V and 3 bases from J, the gap between germline ends came to 13 bases. The CDR3 has 15 residues. Germline loops: CDR1 KGHSH, CDR2 LQKENI. Using 10%, 30% or 50% RNA, naive CD8 libraries were derived from approximately 20,000 to 980,000 sorted cells. Naive CD8 T cells were FACS-sorted by CD8+CD4-CCR7+CD45RA+ markers. Listed TCR primers and previously described methods were used for bulk TCR libraries. TCRdb reprocessed the PCR reads with MiXCR, giving one entry per CDR3 protein. Seen here are about half a million distinct CDR3 sequences, about 20% observed once, and the top ten hold about 0.8%. Worth noting for this clonotype: Its specificity is not known.

The rearrangement uses TRBV18 and TRBJ2-7; D perhaps matches TRBD1 (5 bases). The origin of this receptor is a human donor in good health. Some libraries in this study had Jurkat cell RNA spiked in. Sequencing used naive CD8+ T cells from blood, with Jurkat cell RNA spiked in. As to subset: FACS-sorted CD8+CD4-CCR7+CD45RA+ naive T cells. The CDR3 nucleotides read TGTGCCAGCTCACCACGTAAGGGGTCCGACTACGAGCAGTACTTC. This encodes CASSPRKGSDYEQYF.